These 20 T cell receptor beta chains share one sample of origin, sequenced in a study of T cells in Graves' hyperthyroidism and ophthalmopathy. The TCR beta CDR3 regions underwent amplification using RNA transcripts as the source. First-round RT-PCR with HTBI primers amplified the TCR CDR3 region. TCRdb ran MiXCR on the multiplex PCR reads and lists one entry per CDR3 protein. The sample holds over 500,000 distinct CDR3 sequences, roughly 45% seen once. Sequenced material: peripheral blood or thyroid tissue (not recorded which). These TCRs come from an adult woman with Graves' disease, either hyperthyroidism or ophthalmopathy (not recorded which).

This clonotype was detected a few times. The V and J genes are TRBV2 and TRBJ2-1; the D gene is possibly TRBD2 (6 bases). Germline CDR1 and CDR2: SNHLY and FYNNEI. The CDR3 has 15 amino acids. V was shortened by 7 bases and J by 4 bases, with 17 bases between the two germline ends. CDR3 protein: CASTSERVDYNEQFF. The CDR3 nucleotides read TGTGCCAGCACCTCGGAGCGGGTGGATTACAATGAGCAGTTCTTC.

The V and J genes are TRBV4-1 and TRBJ2-6; D uncertain. This CDR3 is built from 10 residues. Between the trimmed V and J ends, which lost 3 bases and 15 bases, there was a span of 6 bases. In germline, CDR1 is MGHRA, CDR2 YSYEKL. The CDR3 loop is CASSQKGLTF. CDR3 bases: TGCGCCAGCAGCCAGAAGGGCCTGACTTTC.

This clonotype has only a few counts. The V call is TRBV6-2 or TRBV6-3, the J call TRBJ1-2; D is unclear. This CDR3 has 10 residues. The germline gives CDR1 MNHEY, CDR2 SVGEGT. Trimming stripped 11 bases from V and 3 bases from J, with 7 bases between. The CDR3 DNA is TGTGCCGGCGGCGACTATGGCTACACCTTC. It translates to CAGGDYGYTF.

This chain uses TRBV29-1 with TRBJ1-2, with D tentatively TRBD1 (6 bases). CDR3 size: 14 residues. Per germline, CDR1 SQVTM and CDR2 ANQGSEA. Trimming left V 5 bases short and J 8 bases short, with 21 bases between. Here the CDR3 reads CSVRAGQGLDGYTF. The CDR3, as DNA: TGCAGCGTTCGCGCAGGGCAGGGGTTGGACGGCTACACCTTC.

The chain recombines TRBV5-1 with TRBJ2-7; D is perhaps TRBD2 (6 bases). The germline V and J ends were trimmed by 6 bases and 0 bases, with 16 bases remaining between them. Germline V gene data show CDR1 as SGHRS and CDR2 as YFSETQ. CDR3 length: 15 amino acids. The CDR3 spells CASTLVEGGSYEQYF. CDR3 nucleotides: TGCGCCAGCACCCTGGTGGAGGGAGGCTCCTACGAGCAGTACTTC.

This sequence joins TRBV12-3 or TRBV12-4 and TRBJ1-5; possible D gene TRBD1, 5 bases. CDR3 length equals 14 residues. V lost 7 bases, J lost 2 bases, and 12 bases lay in between. The CDR3 is CASTQGRGNQPQHF. The CDR3 DNA reads TGTGCCAGCACCCAGGGTAGAGGCAATCAGCCCCAGCATTTT.

The chain has TRBV10-3 and TRBJ1-2; the D gene is possibly TRBD1 (6 bases). The CDR3 is made up of 16 amino acids. V dropped 3 bases and J dropped 6 bases, with 20 bases sitting between them. Per the germline V gene, CDR1 is ENHRY and CDR2 is SYGVKD. CDR3 region: CAISDGGASRSDGYTF. The CDR3 DNA sequence: TGTGCCATCAGTGACGGGGGGGCCTCACGATCGGATGGCTACACCTTC.

In this sample, this clonotype turned up a few times. The genes are TRBV7-6 and TRBJ2-7; 9 bases are a match to TRBD1. The germline CDR1 and CDR2 sequences are SGHVS and FNYEAQ. This CDR3 has 15 residues. The V gene end was trimmed by 6 bases and the J gene end by 6 bases; junction bases not matched to a gene: 12. Here the CDR3 reads CASSYSRTGVVEQYF. The CDR3 DNA reads TGTGCCAGCAGTTACTCTCGGACAGGGGTGGTCGAGCAGTACTTC.

In this sample, this clonotype turned up many times. This chain connects TRBV10-1 to TRBJ2-2; D may be TRBD2 (6 bases). Germline CDR1 and CDR2: WNHNN and SYGVQD (reference sequence). The CDR3 runs 14 residues. Between the trimmed V and J ends, which lost 4 bases and 4 bases, there was a span of 10 bases. The CDR3 nucleotides are TGCGCCAGCAGTGCTGCGGGACCCACCGGGGAGCTGTTTTTT. It yields the protein CASSAAGPTGELFF.

The chain is built from TRBV15 and TRBJ2-5, with D possibly matching TRBD1 (6 bases). The CDR3 contains 19 residues. Per the germline V gene, CDR1 is LNHNV and CDR2 is YYDKDF (reference sequence). V was trimmed by 3 bases and J by 2 bases, leaving 25 bases between them. CDR3 amino acids: CATSSVEEGSPGAQETQYF. The CDR3 nucleotides read TGTGCCACCAGCAGCGTTGAAGAAGGCTCGCCAGGGGCGCAAGAGACCCAGTACTTC.

This clonotype was seen many times. The chain recombines TRBV29-1 with TRBJ2-5; 7 bases agree with TRBD1. With V trimmed by 4 bases and J by 4 bases, 9 bases remained unmatched. Germline-derived CDR1 and CDR2 are SQVTM and ANQGSEA. This CDR3 has 14 residues. The CDR3 nucleotides read TGCAGCGTTGCCCCACCGACAGGGACAGAGACCCAGTACTTC. Encoded protein: CSVAPPTGTETQYF.

The rearrangement uses TRBV30 and TRBJ1-1; 11 bases are shared with TRBD1. V lost 8 bases to trimming and J lost 4 bases; unmatched junction nucleotides: 6. CDR3 size: 13 residues. Per germline, CDR1 GTSNPN and CDR2 SVGIG (reference sequence). The chain's CDR3 is CARDRGFGTEAFF. The CDR3 DNA is TGTGCCCGGGACAGGGGGTTCGGCACTGAAGCTTTCTTT.

This clonotype appeared many times. The chain recombines TRBV15 with TRBJ1-1; D perhaps matches TRBD1 (5 bases). Germline V gene sequence: CDR1 LNHNV, CDR2 YYDKDF (reference sequence). With 7 bases removed from V and 5 bases from J, the gap between germline ends came to 14 bases. The CDR3 has 13 amino acids. The CDR3 spells CATTVRGRTEAFF. Written as DNA, the CDR3 is TGTGCCACCACCGTAAGGGGAAGGACTGAAGCTTTCTTT.

This clonotype was recorded at least ten times. The genes are TRBV20-1 and TRBJ2-7; perhaps TRBD2 as D (6 bases). This CDR3 has 15 residues. Trimming stripped 2 bases from V and 2 bases from J, with 16 bases between. The germline V gene encodes CDR1 DFQATT and CDR2 SNEGSKA (reference sequence). The CDR3 protein is CSARKRLAHPYEQYF. CDR3 nucleotide sequence: TGCAGTGCTAGAAAACGGCTAGCGCATCCCTACGAGCAGTACTTC.

This clonotype was seen once. V usage is TRBV10-3 and J usage is TRBJ1-5, with TRBD1 identical over 7 bases. CDR3 size: 15 residues. Unmatched junction bases numbered 6, after V lost 4 bases and J lost 3 bases. Germline loops: CDR1 ENHRY, CDR2 SYGVKD. The CDR3 sequence is CAISGGTEVNQPQHF. For the CDR3, the DNA is TGTGCCATCAGTGGAGGGACAGAGGTCAATCAGCCCCAGCATTTT.

This clonotype was picked up one time. Given a much more abundant clone one base away, this may be a read error. The chain is built from TRBV30 and TRBJ1-5; maybe TRBD1 (6 bases). The germline V and J ends were trimmed by 5 bases and 6 bases, with 14 bases remaining between them. The germline V gene has CDR1 GTSNPN and CDR2 SVGIG (reference sequence). The CDR3 sequence is 13 residues long. The CDR3 DNA follows: TGTGCCTGGGCCAGGGGAGTGGGTCAGCCCCAGCATTTT. Translating it yields CAWARGVGQPQHF.

The J gene is TRBJ2-7, the V gene TRBV2, with D unresolved. The CDR3 loop spans 11 amino acids. Germline V CDR1 and CDR2: SNHLY, FYNNEI. V lost 5 bases to trimming and J lost 7 bases, with 9 bases between them. DNA for the CDR3: TGTGCCAGCAGTTACTACAATGAGCAGTACTTC. Protein sequence: CASSYYNEQYF.

This clonotype was seen at least ten times. The rearrangement links TRBV14 to TRBJ1-2, with D unresolved. The CDR3 is 15 residues long. V was cut by 1 base and J by 2 bases, with 11 bases left in between. The germline V gene has CDR1 SGHDN and CDR2 FVKESK. CDR3 nucleotides: TGTGCCAGCAGCCAAGCCTCGTCAAGAAACTATGGCTACACCTTC. As protein: CASSQASSRNYGYTF.

V is TRBV7-9 and J is TRBJ2-7; D is undetermined. The ends were cut back, 8 bases at V and 2 bases at J, with 13 bases in the middle. Germline CDR1 and CDR2: SEHNR and FQNEAQ (reference sequence). The length of the CDR3 is 13 residues. Written as DNA, the CDR3 is TGTGCCAGCGGCCCCAGCGTGCCCTACGAGCAGTACTTC. Protein sequence: CASGPSVPYEQYF.

The rearrangement joins TRBV5-1 to TRBJ2-5; TRBD2 matches 10 bases. The DNA matches TRBJ2-1 better at its end, which makes the J call doubtful. This CDR3 comprises 14 residues. Germline V gene sequence: CDR1 SGHRS, CDR2 YFSETQ. In nucleotides, the CDR3 is TGCGCCAGCAGCTTTGGTAGCGGGGGGAATGAGCAGTTCTTC. It is translated as CASSFGSGGNEQFF.